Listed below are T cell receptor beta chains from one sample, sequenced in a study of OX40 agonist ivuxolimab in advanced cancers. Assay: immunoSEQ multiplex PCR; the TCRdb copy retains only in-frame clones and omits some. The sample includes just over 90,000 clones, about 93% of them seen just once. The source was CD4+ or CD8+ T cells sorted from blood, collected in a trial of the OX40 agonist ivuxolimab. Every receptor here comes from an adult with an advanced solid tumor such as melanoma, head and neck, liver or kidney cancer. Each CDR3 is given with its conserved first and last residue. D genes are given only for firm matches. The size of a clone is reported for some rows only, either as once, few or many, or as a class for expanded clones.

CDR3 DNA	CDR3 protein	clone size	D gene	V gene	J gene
TGCGCCAGCAGTTCCCTGGGGGAAAATTCACCCCTCCACTTT	CASSSLGENSPLHF	NA	NA	TRBV4-3	TRBJ1-6
TGTGCCAGCAGTTATTTTGGCGGCGAGAACACCGGGGAGCTGTTTTTT	CASSYFGGENTGELFF	NA	NA	TRBV6-5	TRBJ2-2
TGTGCCATCAGCCGGGACATAAGCACAGATACGCAGTATTTT	CAISRDISTDTQYF	NA	NA	TRBV10-3	TRBJ2-3
TGTGCCAGCAAAGCGACAGTCCGTCAAGAGACCCAGTACTTC	CASKATVRQETQYF	few	NA	TRBV2	TRBJ2-5
TGTGCCAGCAGCCAAGAAAATAGTGAGACAGGACTCAATCAGCCCCAGCATTTT	CASSQENSETGLNQPQHF	once	NA	TRBV14	TRBJ1-5
TGTGCCAGCAGCCTGGGACAGGGGGCCGGCTATGGCTACACCTTC	CASSLGQGAGYGYTF	NA	TRBD1	TRBV4-2	TRBJ1-2
TGTGCCAGCAGCTTGGGCCGGGACTTTGAAAAACTGTTTTTT	CASSLGRDFEKLFF	NA	NA	TRBV7-8	TRBJ1-4
TGCGCCAGCAGCCAAGATTTAGGGTCCTACAATGAGCAGTTCTTC	CASSQDLGSYNEQFF	NA	NA	TRBV4-3	TRBJ2-1
TGTGCCAGCTCACCCGGACAGGGGGGCTACTACACCTTC	CASSPGQGGYYTF	NA	TRBD1	TRBV18	TRBJ1-2
TGCGCCAGCAGCCAAGATCGGGCGGCTAGAACCGCTGAGCAGTTCTTC	CASSQDRAARTAEQFF	NA	NA	TRBV4-3	TRBJ2-1
TGTGCCAGCAGCGTAGACGCCAGATCTACCGGAAACACCATATATTTT	CASSVDARSTGNTIYF	NA	NA	TRBV9	TRBJ1-3
TGTGCCTGGTTACCGGGACGGGCCGATAGGGGGGAAAAACTGTTTTTT	CAWLPGRADRGEKLFF	NA	NA	TRBV30	TRBJ1-4
TGTGCCTGGAGAGACCTAGCGGGACTCTACAATGAGCAGTTCTTC	CAWRDLAGLYNEQFF	NA	TRBD2	TRBV30	TRBJ2-1
TGCAGCGTGGGGCTCCGGCAGGCTCTAAACACTGAAGCTTTCTTT	CSVGLRQALNTEAFF	NA	NA	TRBV29-1	TRBJ1-1
TGCAGCGCCCAAATAGGCCCTGAAGCTTTCTTT	CSAQIGPEAFF	NA	NA	TRBV29-1	TRBJ1-1
TGCGCCAGCAGCATACGCCAGGGGGCCTACACAGATACGCAGTATTTT	CASSIRQGAYTDTQYF	once	TRBD1	TRBV4-3	TRBJ2-3
TGTGCCAGCACCCTCGCTGGGCTAGCGGGAGGATGGGGGCAGTACTTC	CASTLAGLAGGWGQYF	NA	TRBD2	TRBV5-6	TRBJ2-7
TGCGCCAGCAGCCTGGGACAAAACTATGGCTACACCTTC	CASSLGQNYGYTF	NA	NA	TRBV5-1	TRBJ1-2
TGCGCCAGCAGCCAAGAAACTATAAGACAGGGGGCTCGGAACACTGAAGCTTTCTTT	CASSQETIRQGARNTEAFF	NA	TRBD1	TRBV4-1	TRBJ1-1
TGTGCCAGCAGCGTAGCTGGACAGGGACGTGGCTACACCTTC	CASSVAGQGRGYTF	NA	TRBD1	TRBV9	TRBJ1-2
TGTGCCAGCAGTGAAATCCGGACTGGTACCCTCCGTGAGCAGTTCTTC	CASSEIRTGTLREQFF	NA	NA	TRBV2	TRBJ2-1
TGTGCCAGCAGCAAGCGGGAGCGGTACAATGAGCAGTTCTTC	CASSKRERYNEQFF	NA	TRBD2	TRBV9	TRBJ2-1
TGCGCCAGCAGCTACACTAGCGGGTTGAGGGACACCGGGGAGCTGTTTTTT	CASSYTSGLRDTGELFF	NA	TRBD2	TRBV5-1	TRBJ2-2
TGCGCCAGCAGCCAAGATCCTAGCCGGGAGCTGTTTTTT	CASSQDPSRELFF	NA	NA	TRBV4-3	TRBJ2-2
TGCGCCAGCAGCTTGGATGGCGGGAGGGCCGGGGAGCTGTTTTTT	CASSLDGGRAGELFF	NA	TRBD2	TRBV5-1	TRBJ2-2
TGTGCCAGCAGCGTAGGAGGTTCGTTGCAAGGCGAGCAGTACTTC	CASSVGGSLQGEQYF	NA	NA	TRBV9	TRBJ2-7
TGTGCCTGGAGTCGCGGACAGGGGGCGGACTATGGCTACACCTTC	CAWSRGQGADYGYTF	once	TRBD1	TRBV30	TRBJ1-2
TGTGCCAGCAGCTCCCCCTATCGACAGTCAAACTCTGGAAACACCATATATTTT	CASSSPYRQSNSGNTIYF	NA	NA	TRBV28	TRBJ1-3
TGTGCCCCCGGCCGGACAGGGATCTACGAGCAGTACTTC	CAPGRTGIYEQYF	NA	TRBD1	TRBV19	TRBJ2-7
TGTGCCAGCAGCTTAAATTCGGATAGCGGGAGTAGTACAGATACGCAGTATTTT	CASSLNSDSGSSTDTQYF	NA	TRBD2	TRBV7-3	TRBJ2-3
TGCGCCAGCAGCTTGGATGGGGATACCTATGGCTACACCTTC	CASSLDGDTYGYTF	NA	NA	TRBV5-1	TRBJ1-2
TGTGCCAGCAGTGCTCTCGCCCTCTCTGGGGCCAACGTCCTGACTTTC	CASSALALSGANVLTF	NA	NA	TRBV6-6	TRBJ2-6
TGCGCCAGCAGCTCCGGACAGGGGGCAAGTGAGCAGTTCTTC	CASSSGQGASEQFF	NA	TRBD1	TRBV5-1	TRBJ2-1
TGTGCCAGCAGCTTAGGGGGAGGTGGGGAGCAGTTCTTC	CASSLGGGGEQFF	NA	NA	TRBV7-9	TRBJ2-1
TGTGCCAGCAGTACCCGACTAGGGTCCGATGAGCAGTTCTTC	CASSTRLGSDEQFF	NA	NA	TRBV2	TRBJ2-1
TGCGCCAGCAGTGAAAATGTCAATTTTCGAGGGCAGCCCCAGCATTTT	CASSENVNFRGQPQHF	NA	NA	TRBV10-2	TRBJ1-5
TGTGCCACCAGCAGAGATAATAAGTTGTACGAGCAGTACTTC	CATSRDNKLYEQYF	NA	NA	TRBV15	TRBJ2-7
TGTGCCTGGAATAGCGGGAGTACCAAAAACATTCAGTACTTC	CAWNSGSTKNIQYF	NA	TRBD2	TRBV30	TRBJ2-4
TGTGCCAGCAGTTACGTGGGGGCCACTGAAGCTTTCTTT	CASSYVGATEAFF	once	NA	TRBV6-5	TRBJ1-1
TGTGCTAGTGGTTTGGTAGCAGCGGGAGAGGGTAGGAAGTACGAGCAGTACTTC	CASGLVAAGEGRKYEQYF	NA	TRBD2	TRBV12-5	TRBJ2-7
TGTGCCAGCAGCTTAATTCTCGGACTTCCCTACGAGCAGTACTTC	CASSLILGLPYEQYF	NA	NA	TRBV7-2	TRBJ2-7
TGTGCCAGCACTCGGGACAGGGGGGTAAATGAGCAGTTCTTC	CASTRDRGVNEQFF	once	TRBD1	TRBV2	TRBJ2-1
TGTGCCAGTAGTAGACAGGGAATTAGCAATCAGCCCCAGCATTTT	CASSRQGISNQPQHF	NA	TRBD1	TRBV19	TRBJ1-5
TGCAGCGTTGCGGACAGTCCTTACAATGAGCAGTTCTTC	CSVADSPYNEQFF	NA	NA	TRBV29-1	TRBJ2-1
TGTGCCAGCAGCCTAAGGGAGGGTTCACCCCTCCACTTT	CASSLREGSPLHF	NA	NA	TRBV7-3	TRBJ1-6
TGTGCCTGGAGTGTACGGGACAGGGGGCGGGATCAGCCCCAGCATTTT	CAWSVRDRGRDQPQHF	NA	TRBD1	TRBV30	TRBJ1-5
TGTGCCTGGAGTGTCACAGGTACAAATCAGCCCCAGCATTTT	CAWSVTGTNQPQHF	NA	NA	TRBV30	TRBJ1-5
TGTGCCAGCAGCCCGACCGGGACAGGGGGCGCCTACGAGCAGTACTTC	CASSPTGTGGAYEQYF	NA	TRBD1	TRBV27	TRBJ2-7
TGTGCCAGCAGCCGCGACGGGAGCGCAGATACGCAGTATTTT	CASSRDGSADTQYF	NA	NA	TRBV6-4	TRBJ2-3
TGCAGCGTTGAAGATCGAGGGGGCTGGTACACTGAAGCTTTCTTT	CSVEDRGGWYTEAFF	NA	TRBD1	TRBV29-1	TRBJ1-1
TGTGCCTGGAGGGACAGGGGTTACACCGGGGAGCTGTTTTTT	CAWRDRGYTGELFF	NA	TRBD1	TRBV30	TRBJ2-2
TGTGCCAGCAGTGGTGGGACCGCAGTGAACAATGAGCAGTTCTTC	CASSGGTAVNNEQFF	NA	NA	TRBV2	TRBJ2-1
TGTGCCAGCAGCCCCCGTGCCGGGGAGCTGTTTTTT	CASSPRAGELFF	NA	NA	TRBV7-2	TRBJ2-2
TGTGCCAGCAGTTTACAGGGACAGATTAATGGCTACACCTTC	CASSLQGQINGYTF	NA	TRBD1	TRBV27	TRBJ1-2
TGTGCCAGCAGTCGAGAGACAGGGACGAGGGAGCAGTACTTC	CASSRETGTREQYF	NA	TRBD1	TRBV2	TRBJ2-7
TGTGCCTGGAGTGTAACGGTAGGCGGGGAGCTGTTTTTT	CAWSVTVGGELFF	NA	NA	TRBV30	TRBJ2-2
TGTGCCAGCAGCCTCGCGGGGACTAGCGGTACCGGGGAGCTGTTTTTT	CASSLAGTSGTGELFF	NA	TRBD2	TRBV5-4	TRBJ2-2
TGTGCCAGCAGTTCCACCCTTGGAAACACCATATATTTT	CASSSTLGNTIYF	NA	NA	TRBV28	TRBJ1-3
TGTGCCAGCAGCTTAGAACCCTGGGACAGGGAGGCCACTGAAGCTTTCTTT	CASSLEPWDREATEAFF	NA	TRBD1	TRBV11-3	TRBJ1-1